Only a few counts were recorded for the clone carrying this T cell receptor beta chain. Its antigen remains unknown. This specimen comes from a study of T cell repertoires in cytomegalovirus infection. Study-level background: Matching HLA type, along with CMV infection, was indicated by public TCR beta signatures.

TCRdb ran MiXCR on the reads and lists one entry per CDR3 protein. The sample has hundreds of thousands of distinct CDR3 sequences; less than 40% are singletons. This CDR3 contains 16 residues. Germline CDR1 and CDR2: ENHRY and SYGVKD. The junction had 13 bases not matched to a gene; V was cut back by 6 bases and J by 5 bases. Study-wide findings and caveats: Cumulated frequencies of public TCR beta families served to identify carriers of CMV plus the relevant HLA. The ex vivo response was dominated by HLA-C-restricted CMV-specific TCR beta clonotypes.

This receptor was obtained from a human donor in good health (CMV status not recorded). Some clones in this sample may be carry-over from other donors' samples. The sequencing input was PBMCs. This chain connects TRBV10-3 to TRBJ2-1; 7 nucleotides align to TRBD1. For the CDR3, the DNA is TGTGCCATCAGGGACCCGGGACAGTTCACCGACAATGAGCAGTTCTTC. The encoded protein is CAIRDPGQFTDNEQFF.